The 23 T cell receptor beta chains given below trace back to one sample, sequenced in a study of blood T cells in healthy people across ages. A second roughly 6 to 11 cycle PCR used barcoded and J-beta primers. Via MiXCR, TCRdb re-called the 5' RACE reads, giving one row per CDR3 protein. Seen here are hundreds of thousands of distinct CDR3 sequences, around two fifths observed once, and the top ten hold around 32%. The specimen sequenced was blood. Receptor source: an elderly man in good health.

The chain joins TRBV6-2 or TRBV6-3 to TRBJ2-1, with 10 bases aligning to TRBD2. Germline V gene lookup returns CDR1 MNHEY and CDR2 SVGEGT. Unmatched junction bases numbered 2, after V lost 6 bases and J lost 9 bases. The CDR3 extends over 12 amino acids. The DNA of the CDR3 is TGTGCCAGCAGGCTAGCGGGAGTTGAGCAGTTCTTC. The encoded protein is CASRLAGVEQFF.

The chain carries TRBV5-6 and TRBJ1-5; D unclear. Trimming shortened V by 2 bases and J by 4 bases, and 16 bases separated the two germline ends. CDR3 length equals 16 residues. CDR1 and CDR2 (germline): SGHDT, YYEEEE. The CDR3 here is CASSLWETAKNQPQHF. The CDR3 region has the DNA TGTGCCAGCAGCTTATGGGAAACAGCAAAGAATCAGCCCCAGCATTTT.

Ten or more counts support this clonotype. This chain uses TRBV7-3 with TRBJ2-7; 7 positions agree with TRBD2. The V segment lost 5 bases and the J segment 2 bases; nucleotides outside the gene matches: 9. The germline V gene has CDR1 SGHTA and CDR2 FQGTGA. This CDR3 has 15 amino acids. Written as DNA, the CDR3 is TGTGCCAGCAGCCTAGAGGCTAGCGGACCCTACGAGCAGTACTTC. Encoded protein: CASSLEASGPYEQYF.

The chain is built from TRBV12-3 or TRBV12-4 and TRBJ2-3, with 7 bases that match TRBD2. The CDR3 loop spans 15 amino acids. Unmatched junction bases numbered 7, after V lost 6 bases and J lost 1 base. The CDR3 region has the DNA TGTGCCAGCAGCCCTCCGGGGGGAGGCACAGATACGCAGTATTTT. It yields the protein CASSPPGGGTDTQYF.

This chain joins TRBV20-1 and TRBJ2-3; the D gene could be TRBD1 or TRBD2 (5 bases each). V lost 5 bases to trimming and J lost 2 bases, with 23 bases between them. In germline, CDR1 is DFQATT, CDR2 SNEGSKA (reference sequence). The CDR3 is 17 amino acids. CDR3 sequence (DNA): TGCAGTGCTCGTCCCACCATCCGCCCGGGGACCACAGATACGCAGTATTTT. Translated, it gives CSARPTIRPGTTDTQYF.

This rearrangement joins TRBV5-5 to TRBJ2-7; 7 bases fit TRBD2. This CDR3 has 17 amino acids. CDR1 SGHKS and CDR2 YYEKEE come from the germline V gene (reference sequence). The V segment lost 1 base and the J segment 0 bases; nucleotides outside the gene matches: 10. The CDR3: CASSLFFSGGSSYEQYF. CDR3 nucleotide sequence: TGTGCCAGCAGCTTGTTCTTCTCGGGGGGATCCTCCTACGAGCAGTACTTC.

A note on this clonotype: Since a much larger clone is just one base distant, this may be a read error. J is TRBJ2-7 and V is TRBV7-3; D tentatively fits TRBD1 or TRBD2 (5 bases each). The CDR3 is 13 residues long. Trimming took off 4 bases at V and 7 bases at J, with 14 bases between the two ends. The germline gives CDR1 SGHTA, CDR2 FQGTGA. CDR3 nucleotides: TGTGCCAGCAGCTGGACTCTAACAGGAGAGCAGTACTTC. Translating it yields CASSWTLTGEQYF.

This clonotype came up a few times. The chain employs TRBV30 and TRBJ1-2; D is unresolved. CDR1 is GTSNPN, CDR2 SVGIG, per germline (reference sequence). Trimming left V 3 bases short and J 5 bases short, with 25 bases between. The CDR3 consists of 17 residues. The CDR3: CAWRGHLGGKDFYGYTF. The DNA for the CDR3 is TGTGCCTGGAGAGGGCATTTGGGCGGGAAAGACTTTTATGGCTACACCTTC. Looking up the rest from reference TRBV30 and TRBJ1-2 gives the full variable domain: SQTIHQWPATLVQPVGSPLSLECTVEGTSNPNLYWYRQAAGRGLQLLFYSVGIGQISSEVPQNLSASRPQDRQFILSSKKLLLSDSGFYLCAWRGHLGGKDFYGYTFGSGTRLTVV.

The J gene is TRBJ2-6, the V gene TRBV30, with D perhaps TRBD1 (6 bases). Germline CDR1 GTSNPN, CDR2 SVGIG (reference sequence). The V gene lost 8 bases and the J gene lost 0 bases, with 17 bases spanning the gap. The CDR3 extends over 16 amino acids. This CDR3 reads CASAGVLGSGANVLTF. CDR3 in DNA: TGTGCCAGTGCAGGGGTTTTAGGCTCTGGGGCCAACGTCCTGACTTTC.

The chain carries TRBV7-2 and TRBJ2-3; D is unresolved. The CDR3 length is 14 residues. Trimming left V 1 base short and J 3 bases short, with 8 bases between. Germline V gives CDR1 SGHTA, CDR2 FQGNSA. The CDR3 sequence is CASSLVGWTDTQYF. In DNA, the CDR3 is TGTGCCAGCAGCTTAGTCGGGTGGACAGATACGCAGTATTTT.

The chain carries TRBV6-1 and TRBJ2-5; no definite D call. Trimming pared 7 bases from V and 5 bases from J, leaving 14 bases between. The CDR3 runs to 13 residues. The germline CDR1 and CDR2 sequences are MNHNS and SASEGT. CDR3 sequence: CASTLTLSETQYF. In DNA form, the CDR3 reads TGTGCCAGCACTCTGACATTATCGGAGACCCAGTACTTC.

The chain uses TRBV9 and TRBJ1-4, with D tentatively TRBD1 (6 bases). Germline V gene lookup returns CDR1 SGDLS and CDR2 YYNGEE. The CDR3 length is 17 residues. V gave up 3 bases and J gave up 10 bases, with 25 bases separating them. The CDR3 reads CASSEGGKRGGIGKLFF. CDR3 nucleotide sequence: TGTGCCAGCAGCGAGGGGGGGAAGCGGGGAGGAATTGGAAAACTGTTTTTT.

The genes are TRBV20-1 and TRBJ2-5, with 9 nucleotides matching TRBD2. The J call may be mistaken, given a closer DNA end match to TRBJ2-7. Germline lookup yields CDR1 DFQATT and CDR2 SNEGSKA (reference sequence). This CDR3 contains 15 residues. In nucleotides, the CDR3 is TGCAGTGCTCCTAATGCGGCGGGAGGGCCCTGCGAGCAGTACTTC. Translated, it gives CSAPNAAGGPCEQYF.

V usage is TRBV6-2 or TRBV6-3 and J usage is TRBJ1-2, with a weak D call TRBD1 (5 bases). Trimming removed 0 bases from V and 3 bases from J, with 14 bases in between. Germline CDR1 MNHEY, CDR2 SVGEGT. CDR3 length: 16 residues. This CDR3 is CASSYSRGLLDYGYTF. CDR3 coding DNA: TGTGCCAGCAGTTACTCAAGGGGCTTGTTGGACTATGGCTACACCTTC.

The chain carries TRBV7-6 and TRBJ2-3; D is unresolved. V shed 1 base and J shed 7 bases, with 6 bases lying between them. CDR3 length: 12 amino acids. CDR1 and CDR2 (germline): SGHVS, FNYEAQ. CDR3 residues: CASSLDRHTQYF. DNA of the CDR3: TGTGCCAGCAGCTTAGACCGCCATACGCAGTATTTT.

The chain couples TRBV6-1 to TRBJ2-4; 7 nucleotides match TRBD2. The J call may be in error: the DNA end matches TRBJ2-5 better. The CDR3 extends over 15 amino acids. CDR1 and CDR2 from the germline V gene are MNHNS and SASEGT. In nucleotides, the CDR3 is TGTGCCAGCACCAGGGAGGGACTCCGATGGGGGACCCAGTACTTC. This gives the protein CASTREGLRWGTQYF.

This clonotype was recorded once. V is TRBV28 and J is TRBJ2-5; 10 bases line up with TRBD2. V shed 6 bases and J 1 base; nucleotides not matched to a gene: 2. This CDR3 contains 14 residues. Germline CDR1 MDHEN, CDR2 SYDVKM. The DNA for the CDR3 is TGTGCCAGCAGACTAGCGGGGCCCCAAGAGACCCAGTACTTC. This gives the protein CASRLAGPQETQYF.

This clonotype was found a few times. The chain links TRBV5-6 to TRBJ1-6; D remains ambiguous. Per germline, CDR1 SGHDT and CDR2 YYEEEE. The CDR3 runs 15 residues. Trimming pared 0 bases from V and 4 bases from J, leaving 8 bases between. This CDR3 reads CASSLGQFYNSPLHF. The CDR3 nucleotides read TGTGCCAGCAGCTTGGGGCAGTTTTATAATTCACCCCTCCACTTT.

This clonotype was counted many times. V gene TRBV3-1 combines with J gene TRBJ2-5; D ambiguous. V was trimmed by 1 base and J by 3 bases, leaving 9 bases between them. Germline V gene data show CDR1 as LGHDT and CDR2 as YNNKEL (reference sequence). CDR3 length: 14 amino acids. CDR3 region: CASSQASSEETQYF. In DNA, the CDR3 is TGTGCCAGCAGCCAAGCTTCCAGTGAAGAGACCCAGTACTTC.

J is TRBJ2-1 and V is TRBV20-1; 7 bases are a match to TRBD1. The V and J ends lost 3 bases and 3 bases, in that order; junction bases with no gene match: 2. In germline, CDR1 is DFQATT, CDR2 SNEGSKA (reference sequence). The CDR3 sequence is 13 residues long. CDR3 amino acids: CSARGQYYNEQFF. The CDR3 bases are TGCAGTGCTAGGGGACAGTACTACAATGAGCAGTTCTTC.

The chain links TRBV28 to TRBJ2-5; TRBD2 matches at 7 bases. The CDR3 has 13 residues. Germline V gives CDR1 MDHEN, CDR2 SYDVKM. V was clipped by 5 bases and J by 3 bases; unmatched bases: 3. CDR3 in DNA: TGTGCCAGCAGTGCAAGCGGGGAAGAGACCCAGTACTTC. Residues: CASSASGEETQYF.

This sequence joins TRBV29-1 and TRBJ1-1, with a tentative D call TRBD1 (5 bases). Trimming removed 3 bases from V and 3 bases from J, with 14 bases in between. Per germline, CDR1 SQVTM and CDR2 ANQGSEA. The CDR3 runs to 14 residues. CDR3 coding DNA: TGCAGCGTTGACCCGGGGGGAAGGGACACTGAAGCTTTCTTT. It is translated as CSVDPGGRDTEAFF.

The chain employs TRBV30 and TRBJ1-4, with a possible D match to TRBD1 (5 bases). The CDR3 loop spans 12 amino acids. V lost 8 bases, J lost 5 bases, and 12 bases lay in between. From germline, CDR1 is GTSNPN and CDR2 SVGIG (reference sequence). Here the CDR3 reads CAGTRENEKLFF. The CDR3, as DNA: TGTGCCGGGACTCGGGAGAATGAAAAACTGTTTTTT.